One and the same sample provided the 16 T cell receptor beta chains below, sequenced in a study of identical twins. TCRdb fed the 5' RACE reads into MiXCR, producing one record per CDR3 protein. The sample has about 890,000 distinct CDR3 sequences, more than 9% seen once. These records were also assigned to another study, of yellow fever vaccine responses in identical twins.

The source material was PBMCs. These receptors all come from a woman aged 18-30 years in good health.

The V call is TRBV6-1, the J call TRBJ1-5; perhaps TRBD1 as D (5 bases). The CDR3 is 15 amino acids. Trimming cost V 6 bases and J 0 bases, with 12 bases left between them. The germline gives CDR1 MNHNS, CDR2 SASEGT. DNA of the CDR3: TGTGCCAGCAGCCCTACAGGAACTAGCAATCAGCCCCAGCATTTT. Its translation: CASSPTGTSNQPQHF.

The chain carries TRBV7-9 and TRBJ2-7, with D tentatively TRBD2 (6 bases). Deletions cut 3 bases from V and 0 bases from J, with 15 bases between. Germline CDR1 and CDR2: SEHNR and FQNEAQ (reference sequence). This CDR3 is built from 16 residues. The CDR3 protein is CASSLVIADRSYEQYV. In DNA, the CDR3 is TGTGCCAGCAGCTTGGTTATAGCGGATCGCTCCTACGAGCAGTACGTC.

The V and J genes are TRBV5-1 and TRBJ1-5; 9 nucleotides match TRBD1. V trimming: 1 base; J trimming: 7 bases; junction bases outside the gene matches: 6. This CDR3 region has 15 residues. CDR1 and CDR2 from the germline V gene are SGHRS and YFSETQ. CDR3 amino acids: CASSLSGQGGQPQHF. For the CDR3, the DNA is TGCGCCAGCAGCTTGTCGGGACAGGGAGGCCAGCCCCAGCATTTT.

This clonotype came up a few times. This CDR3 is CASSLARYQAHYEQYF. CDR3 bases: TGTGCCAGCAGTTTGGCGAGATACCAAGCCCACTACGAGCAGTACTTC. The J gene is TRBJ2-7, the V gene TRBV27; D not certain. Germline loops: CDR1 MNHEY, CDR2 SMNVEV (reference sequence). V was trimmed by 3 bases and J by 3 bases, leaving 18 bases between them. The CDR3 contains 16 residues.

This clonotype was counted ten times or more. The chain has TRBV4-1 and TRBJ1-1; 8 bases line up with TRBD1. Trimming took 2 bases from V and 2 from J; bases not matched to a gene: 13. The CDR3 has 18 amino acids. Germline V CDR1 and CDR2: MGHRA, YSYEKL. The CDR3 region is CASSQNQAGTGLNTEAFF. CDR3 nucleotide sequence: TGCGCCAGCAGCCAAAATCAGGCGGGGACAGGACTTAACACTGAAGCTTTCTTT.

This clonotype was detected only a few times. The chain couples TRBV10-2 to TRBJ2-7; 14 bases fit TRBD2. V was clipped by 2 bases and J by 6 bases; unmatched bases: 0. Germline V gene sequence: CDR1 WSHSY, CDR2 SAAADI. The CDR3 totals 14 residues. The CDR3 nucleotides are TGCGCCAGCAGTGAGGGGACTAGCGGGGGCGAGCAGTACGTC. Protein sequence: CASSEGTSGGEQYV.

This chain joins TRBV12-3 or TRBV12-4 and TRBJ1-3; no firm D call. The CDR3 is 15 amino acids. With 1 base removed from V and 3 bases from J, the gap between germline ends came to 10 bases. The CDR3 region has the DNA TGTGCCAGCAGTTTAGGGGGAACTGGTGGAAACACCATATATTTT. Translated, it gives CASSLGGTGGNTIYF.

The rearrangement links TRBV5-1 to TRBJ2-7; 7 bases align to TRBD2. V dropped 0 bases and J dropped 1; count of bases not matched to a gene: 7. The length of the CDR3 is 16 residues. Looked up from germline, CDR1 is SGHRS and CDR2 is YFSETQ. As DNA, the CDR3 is TGCGCCAGCAGCTTGGGTTCGCTAGCGGTATCCTACGAGCAGTACTTC. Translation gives CASSLGSLAVSYEQYF.

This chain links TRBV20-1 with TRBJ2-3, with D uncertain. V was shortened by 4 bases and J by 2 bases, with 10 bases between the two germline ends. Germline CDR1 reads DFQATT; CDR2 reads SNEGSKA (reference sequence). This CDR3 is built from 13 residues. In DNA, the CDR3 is TGCAGTGCTAAGGCTGGAACCACAGATACGCAGTATTTT. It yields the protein CSAKAGTTDTQYF.

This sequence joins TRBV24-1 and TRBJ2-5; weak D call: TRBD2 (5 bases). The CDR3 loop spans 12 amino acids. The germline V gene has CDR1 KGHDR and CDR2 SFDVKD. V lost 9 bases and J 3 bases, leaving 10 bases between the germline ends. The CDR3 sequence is CATEGDKETQYF. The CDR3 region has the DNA TGTGCCACCGAGGGAGACAAAGAGACCCAGTACTTC.

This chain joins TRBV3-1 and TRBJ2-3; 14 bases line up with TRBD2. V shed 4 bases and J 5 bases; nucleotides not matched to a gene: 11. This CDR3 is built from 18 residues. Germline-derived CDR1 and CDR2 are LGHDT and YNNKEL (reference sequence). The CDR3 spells CASSPPTSGGALLDTQYF. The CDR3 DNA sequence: TGTGCCAGCAGCCCCCCGACTAGCGGGGGGGCTTTATTAGATACGCAGTATTTT.

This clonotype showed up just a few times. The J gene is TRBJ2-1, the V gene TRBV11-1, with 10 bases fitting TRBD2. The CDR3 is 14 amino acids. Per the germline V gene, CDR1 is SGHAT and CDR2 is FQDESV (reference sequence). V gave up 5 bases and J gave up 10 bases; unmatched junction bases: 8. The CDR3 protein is CASSQRTSGGEQFF. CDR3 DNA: TGTGCCAGCAGCCAGAGGACTAGCGGAGGGGAGCAGTTCTTC.

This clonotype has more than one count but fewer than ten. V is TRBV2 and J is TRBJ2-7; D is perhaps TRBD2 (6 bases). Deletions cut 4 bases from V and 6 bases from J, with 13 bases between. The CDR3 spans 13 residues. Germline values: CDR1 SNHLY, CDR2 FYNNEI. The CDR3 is CASSVSGTPEQYF. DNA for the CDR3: TGTGCCAGCAGTGTCTCCGGGACTCCCGAGCAGTACTTC.

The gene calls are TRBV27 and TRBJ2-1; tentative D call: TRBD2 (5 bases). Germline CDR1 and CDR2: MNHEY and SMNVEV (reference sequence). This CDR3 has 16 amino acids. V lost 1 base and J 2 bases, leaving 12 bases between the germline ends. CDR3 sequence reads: CASSLWASNAYNEQFF. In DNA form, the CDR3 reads TGTGCCAGCAGTTTATGGGCTAGCAACGCCTACAATGAGCAGTTCTTC.

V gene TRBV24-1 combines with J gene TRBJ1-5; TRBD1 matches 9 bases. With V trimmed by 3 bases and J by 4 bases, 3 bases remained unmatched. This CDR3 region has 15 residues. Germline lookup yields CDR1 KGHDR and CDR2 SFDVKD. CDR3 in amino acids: CATSDTGTGNQPQHF. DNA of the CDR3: TGTGCCACCAGTGATACTGGGACAGGGAATCAGCCCCAGCATTTT.

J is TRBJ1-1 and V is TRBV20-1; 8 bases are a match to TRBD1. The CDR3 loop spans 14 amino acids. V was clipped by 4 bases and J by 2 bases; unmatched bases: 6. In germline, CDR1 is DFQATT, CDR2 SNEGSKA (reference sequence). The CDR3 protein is CSAKNRGRNTEAFF. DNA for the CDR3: TGCAGTGCTAAGAACAGGGGGAGAAACACTGAAGCTTTCTTT.